A single sample gave rise to the 29 T cell receptor beta chains below, sequenced in a study of T cell responses to AZD1222 COVID-19 vaccine. Data came from immunoSEQ multiplex PCR; TCRdb stores just in-frame clones and leaves some out. The table has approximately 170,000 clones, roughly nine tenths seen once; the top ten hold 0.95% to 1.1%. The source material was peripheral blood, sampled 28 days after the second AZD1222 dose. All receptors come from an adult who received the AZD1222 COVID-19 vaccine.

The V and J genes are TRBV19 and TRBJ1-5; TRBD1 agrees at 8 bases. Losses at the gene ends were 2 bases for V and 7 bases for J; bases not matched to a gene: 7. Germline loops: CDR1 LNHDA, CDR2 SQIVND (reference sequence). This CDR3 is built from 15 residues. The DNA of the CDR3 is TGTGCCAGTAGTATAAGGCAGGGGGCCTGGCAGCCCCAGCATTTT. It translates to CASSIRQGAWQPQHF. The whole variable domain, remainder taken from reference TRBV19 and TRBJ1-5, is DGGITQSPKYLFRKEGQNVTLSCEQNLNHDAMYWYRQDPGQGLRLIYYSQIVNDFQKGDIAEGYSVSREKKESFPLTVTSAQKNPTAFYLCASSIRQGAWQPQHFGDGTRLSIL.

This clone was counted only a few times. The gene calls are TRBV19 and TRBJ1-6; no reliable D call. V lost 5 bases and J 5 bases, leaving 13 bases between the germline ends. This CDR3 is built from 15 residues. Germline CDR1 is LNHDA and CDR2 is SQIVND (reference sequence). DNA for the CDR3: TGTGCCAGTAGTTACTCTGCACCTAATAATTCACCCCTCCACTTT. It yields the protein CASSYSAPNNSPLHF.

The chain combines TRBV19 with TRBJ2-7, with D uncertain. The CDR3 loop spans 13 amino acids. V was pared by 3 bases and J by 3 bases, with 9 bases between. Germline V CDR1 and CDR2: LNHDA, SQIVND (reference sequence). Here the CDR3 reads CASSIRMFYEQYF. The CDR3 region has the DNA TGTGCCAGTAGTATTAGGATGTTCTACGAGCAGTACTTC.

This clone was counted only a few times. The rearrangement uses TRBV29-1 and TRBJ1-1; D is ambiguous. The germline V gene encodes CDR1 SQVTM and CDR2 ANQGSEA. This CDR3 region has 14 residues. V lost 1 base and J 4 bases, leaving 13 bases between the germline ends. The CDR3 DNA reads TGCAGCGTTGAAGGTATTCACGGAGGCACTGAAGCTTTCTTT. Translating gives CSVEGIHGGTEAFF.

The rearrangement uses TRBV5-1 and TRBJ1-1; D possibly corresponds to TRBD1 (5 bases). V was clipped by 7 bases and J by 0 bases, with 10 bases between them. The germline V gene encodes CDR1 SGHRS and CDR2 YFSETQ. The CDR3 is 13 residues long. CDR3 nucleotides: TGCGCCAGCTCCGGGACGGTGAACACTGAAGCTTTCTTT. Protein: CASSGTVNTEAFF.

V usage is TRBV29-1 and J usage is TRBJ1-1; 9 nucleotides line up with TRBD1. The CDR3 consists of 13 residues. Germline assignment: CDR1 SQVTM and CDR2 ANQGSEA. After removal of 7 bases from V and 3 bases from J, the junction contained 6 bases not matched to a gene. CDR3 nucleotide sequence: TGCAGCGGGAAAGGGACAGGGTACACTGAAGCTTTCTTT. Translation gives CSGKGTGYTEAFF.

The chain links TRBV18 to TRBJ2-1; 10 bases match TRBD2. J lost 5 bases, V lost 4 bases, and 2 bases had no gene match. This CDR3 has 14 residues. From germline, CDR1 is KGHSH and CDR2 LQKENI. In DNA form, the CDR3 reads TGTGCCAGCTCACAACTAGCGGGGAACAATGAGCAGTTCTTC. As protein: CASSQLAGNNEQFF.

The chain is built from TRBV15 and TRBJ1-6; 7 bases line up with TRBD1. With V trimmed by 0 bases and J by 10 bases, 9 bases remained unmatched. Looked up from germline, CDR1 is LNHNV and CDR2 is YYDKDF (reference sequence). The CDR3 sequence is 16 residues long. CDR3: CATSRDGSQGRSPLHF. Written as DNA, the CDR3 is TGTGCCACCAGCAGAGATGGATCACAGGGGAGGTCACCCCTCCACTTT.

The chain joins TRBV11-2 to TRBJ1-1; 7 nucleotides line up with TRBD1. Germline V gene data show CDR1 as SGHAT and CDR2 as FQNNGV. CDR3 size: 15 residues. J was trimmed by 1 base and V by 1 base; bases with no gene match: 3. The CDR3 coding sequence is TGTGCCAGCAGCTTAGCAGAGGGGGCGAACACTGAAGCTTTCTTT. Its translation is CASSLAEGANTEAFF.

The V call is TRBV3-1 (or the pseudogene TRBV3-2), the J call TRBJ1-2, with D possibly being TRBD1 (5 bases). Between the trimmed V and J ends, which lost 6 bases and 4 bases, there was a span of 15 bases. CDR3 length: 14 amino acids. In germline, CDR1 is LGHDT, CDR2 YNNKEL (reference sequence). The chain's CDR3 is CASRSQGVGYGYTF. CDR3 sequence (DNA): TGTGCCAGCAGGAGCCAGGGTGTCGGCTATGGCTACACCTTC.

This clone was counted between two and nine times. The rearrangement uses TRBV7-9 and TRBJ2-7; 9 bases match TRBD1. Germline lookup yields CDR1 SEHNR and CDR2 FQNEAQ (reference sequence). The CDR3 contains 14 residues. J lost 2 bases, V lost 7 bases, and 6 bases had no gene match. In DNA, the CDR3 is TGTGCCAGCACCAAGGGACAGGGAACCTACGAGCAGTACTTC. Its protein is CASTKGQGTYEQYF.

A single count supports this clone. The chain employs TRBV6-5 and TRBJ2-3, with TRBD2 matching 7 bases. Unmatched junction bases numbered 10, after V lost 6 bases and J lost 4 bases. Germline CDR1 reads MNHEY; CDR2 reads SVGAGI. The CDR3 has 15 residues. The CDR3 protein is CASRSRLADSDTQYF. DNA of the CDR3: TGTGCCAGCAGATCCCGACTAGCCGACTCAGATACGCAGTATTTT.

Concerning this clone itself: Because the CDR3's place on the DNA is in doubt, the DNA is left out and the CDR3 is given as listed by TCRdb. This chain uses TRBV11-1 with TRBJ1-1. The CDR3 is 14 residues long, ends included. CDR1 is SGHAT and CDR2 is FQDESV in the germline V gene (reference sequence). CDR3 sequence: CASSSSGGITEAFF.

The CDR3 DNA reads as TGTGCCAGCAGCCCGGCCGGGACAGGCACTAGCACAGATACGCAGTATTTT. It yields the protein CASSPAGTGTSTDTQYF. The rearrangement joins TRBV3-1 (or the pseudogene TRBV3-2) to TRBJ2-3; 8 nucleotides align to TRBD1. The CDR3 is made up of 17 amino acids. The trim removed 4 bases at V and 0 bases at J, leaving 9 bases unmatched. Germline CDR1 reads LGHDT; CDR2 reads YNNKEL (reference sequence).

V gene TRBV7-6 combines with J gene TRBJ2-7; 8 nucleotides agree with TRBD2. The J segment lost 6 bases and the V segment lost 5 bases, leaving 6 bases of the junction unmatched. The CDR3 length is 13 residues. CDR1 is SGHVS, CDR2 FNYEAQ, per germline. DNA of the CDR3: TGTGCCAGCAGCGCCGGGAGCGGGGGCGAGCAGTACTTC. This gives the protein CASSAGSGGEQYF.

This rearrangement joins TRBV19 to TRBJ1-4; D is perhaps TRBD1 (6 bases). The CDR3 extends over 16 amino acids. The V end lost 1 base, the J end lost 8 bases, and 17 bases lay between the germline ends. Germline V gene lookup returns CDR1 LNHDA and CDR2 SQIVND (reference sequence). CDR3 residues: CASSIGGGRYPEKLFF. CDR3 coding DNA: TGTGCCAGTAGTATAGGGGGGGGGCGCTACCCAGAAAAACTGTTTTTT.

This sequence joins TRBV12-3 or TRBV12-4 and TRBJ1-1; D is unclear. V gave up 2 bases and J gave up 4 bases, with 5 bases separating them. The CDR3 has 12 amino acids. Here the CDR3 DNA reads TGTGCCAGCAGTTTATATGGCACTGAAGCTTTCTTT. Its translation: CASSLYGTEAFF.

The J gene is TRBJ2-7, the V gene TRBV13; D is perhaps TRBD1 or TRBD2 (5 bases each). Germline CDR1 and CDR2: PRHDT and FYEKMQ (reference sequence). V was clipped by 5 bases and J by 5 bases, with 16 bases between them. The CDR3 has 14 amino acids. The CDR3 here is CASSPPMRDHEQYF. In nucleotides, the CDR3 is TGTGCCAGCAGCCCCCCGATGAGGGACCACGAGCAGTACTTC.

This clone was found a few times. The V gene is TRBV25-1, the J gene TRBJ2-5, with unresolved D. Germline CDR1 MGHDK, CDR2 SYGVNS. The CDR3 sequence is 10 residues long. V lost 7 bases and J lost 5, with 5 bases in between. In nucleotides, the CDR3 is TGTGCCAGCATAGGCGAGACCCAGTACTTC. It specifies CASIGETQYF.

The chain has TRBV27 and TRBJ2-7, with a weak D call TRBD2 (5 bases). V was trimmed by 6 bases and J by 3 bases, leaving 12 bases between them. Per germline, CDR1 MNHEY and CDR2 SMNVEV (reference sequence). This CDR3 is built from 13 residues. CDR3 in amino acids: CASSAGENYEQYF. The CDR3 nucleotides are TGTGCCAGCAGCGCCGGGGAAAACTACGAGCAGTACTTC.

The DNA of the CDR3 is TGTGCCAGCAGTCGGGACAGGGGGGCTGGCTACACCTTC. Protein: CASSRDRGAGYTF. This chain uses TRBV27 with TRBJ1-2, with 11 bases aligning to TRBD1. The CDR3 loop spans 13 amino acids. Germline V gene lookup returns CDR1 MNHEY and CDR2 SMNVEV (reference sequence). J lost 7 bases, V lost 5 bases, and 3 bases had no gene match.

The chain joins TRBV29-1 to TRBJ1-3; 11 bases map to TRBD1. CDR1 is SQVTM, CDR2 ANQGSEA, per germline. Germline trimming cut 4 bases from V and 5 bases from J; bases unmatched to any gene: 7. The CDR3 extends over 15 amino acids. As DNA, the CDR3 is TGCAGCGTTGCCCCGGGACAGGGGGTCAGAAACACCATATATTTT. Protein: CSVAPGQGVRNTIYF.

This chain joins TRBV19 and TRBJ1-1; TRBD1 matches at 9 bases. CDR1 LNHDA and CDR2 SQIVND come from the germline V gene (reference sequence). The V and J ends lost 7 bases and 1 base, in that order; junction bases with no gene match: 10. CDR3 length: 16 residues. The CDR3 region is CASTTIGQGRNTEAFF. DNA of the CDR3: TGTGCCAGTACTACTATCGGACAGGGGAGGAACACTGAAGCTTTCTTT. Together with reference TRBV19 and TRBJ1-1, the CDR3 gives the full variable domain: DGGITQSPKYLFRKEGQNVTLSCEQNLNHDAMYWYRQDPGQGLRLIYYSQIVNDFQKGDIAEGYSVSREKKESFPLTVTSAQKNPTAFYLCASTTIGQGRNTEAFFGQGTRLTVV.

This clone was observed a few times. The V and J genes are TRBV3-1 (or the pseudogene TRBV3-2) and TRBJ1-2; no firm D call. This CDR3 is 11 amino acids long. Germline values: CDR1 LGHDT, CDR2 YNNKEL (reference sequence). The germline V and J ends were trimmed by 2 bases and 7 bases, with 5 bases remaining between them. The CDR3, as DNA: TGTGCCAGCAGCCAATACGGTGGCTACACCTTC. Translation: CASSQYGGYTF.

The chain has TRBV6-5 and TRBJ1-1; D possibly corresponds to TRBD1 (5 bases). V gave up 0 bases and J gave up 4 bases, with 9 bases separating them. The CDR3 length is 14 residues. Germline V lookup: CDR1 MNHEY, CDR2 SVGAGI. The CDR3 DNA follows: TGTGCCAGCAGTTACTCTCCGGGGCCCACTGAAGCTTTCTTT. As protein: CASSYSPGPTEAFF.

The J gene is TRBJ2-3, the V gene TRBV24-1, with D possibly TRBD1 on 7 matching bases. The germline gives CDR1 KGHDR, CDR2 SFDVKD. The V and J ends lost 6 bases and 0 bases respectively, with 9 bases between them. This CDR3 has 14 amino acids. CDR3 sequence: CATSPGGSTDTQYF. The CDR3 DNA is TGTGCCACCAGTCCAGGGGGGAGCACAGATACGCAGTATTTT.

The V call is TRBV6-5, the J call TRBJ2-2; the D is unclear. The ends were cut back, 0 bases at V and 2 bases at J, with 10 bases in the middle. Germline-derived CDR1 and CDR2 are MNHEY and SVGAGI. CDR3 length: 16 residues. CDR3 sequence: CASSYSRAPNTGELFF. CDR3 DNA sequence: TGTGCCAGCAGTTACTCCAGAGCCCCCAACACCGGGGAGCTGTTTTTT.

The chain recombines TRBV6-5 with TRBJ2-3; D is perhaps TRBD1 (5 bases). The V and J ends lost 3 bases and 2 bases respectively, with 9 bases between them. The germline gives CDR1 MNHEY, CDR2 SVGAGI. The length of the CDR3 is 14 residues. CDR3 sequence: CASSYRGHTDTQYF. CDR3 nucleotides: TGTGCCAGCAGTTATCGCGGACACACAGATACGCAGTATTTT.

The rearrangement uses TRBV29-1 and TRBJ1-2, with a possible D match to TRBD1 (6 bases). The CDR3 consists of 14 residues. V lost 3 bases to trimming and J lost 5 bases, with 16 bases between them. CDR1 SQVTM and CDR2 ANQGSEA come from the germline V gene. CDR3 region: CSVDSGGAGYGYTF. CDR3 in DNA: TGCAGCGTTGATTCCGGGGGCGCCGGGTATGGCTACACCTTC.